Described below is a single T cell receptor (beta chain) sequence and its context. Primers: 60 Vbeta forward and 13 Jbeta reverse. Generated by immunoSEQ multiplex PCR, the TCRdb table keeps only in-frame clones and is missing some. The table records 160,000 or so clones, 65% to 85% of them present only once. The germline CDR1 and CDR2 sequences are LGHNA and YSLEER. There are 14 residues in the CDR3. V was clipped by 1 base and J by 6 bases, with 11 bases between them. These data come from a study of cytomegalovirus exposure and HLA in healthy donors. J is TRBJ2-3 and V is TRBV4-3; TRBD2 is a possible D gene (5 bases). Sequencing was carried out using PBMCs. The sequence was obtained from a male donor in good health and CMV-seropositive. This chain's CDR3 is CASSQVIAKDTQYF. The CDR3 DNA is TGCGCCAGCAGCCAAGTAATAGCGAAGGATACGCAGTATTTT.